These T cell receptor beta chains were read from a single sample in a study of blood T cell repertoires in COVID-19. Libraries were prepared by immunoSEQ multiplex PCR; TCRdb keeps only in-frame clonotypes and omits some of them. The sample holds about 140,000 clones; more than 80% are singletons and the top ten take roughly 1.7%. The sequenced sample was PBMCs or T cells enriched from blood (not recorded which). These TCRs come from a woman aged 18-29 years who had been exposed to COVID-19. CDR3s include the opening cysteine and the closing phenylalanine or tryptophan. Clone size is stated in some rows and not others, as once, few, many or a class when expanded.

abundance: .; j_gene: TRBJ1-3; v_gene: TRBV5-5; CDR3aa: CASSSGLTSGNTIYF
abundance: .; j_gene: TRBJ2-2; v_gene: TRBV11-3; CDR3aa: CASSSPNNRELFF
abundance: .; j_gene: TRBJ2-1; v_gene: TRBV4-1; CDR3aa: CASSQDHPGGGYNEQFF
abundance: .; j_gene: TRBJ1-6; v_gene: TRBV6-5; CDR3aa: CASESGPYNSPLHF
abundance: .; j_gene: TRBJ2-1; v_gene: TRBV27; CDR3aa: CASSPTGLGSPQFF
abundance: .; j_gene: TRBJ1-4; v_gene: TRBV19; CDR3aa: CASHSRGPTNEKLFF
abundance: .; j_gene: TRBJ1-2; v_gene: TRBV6-5; CDR3aa: CASTGQGDYGYTF
abundance: .; j_gene: TRBJ2-7; v_gene: TRBV3-1/TRBV3-2; CDR3aa: CASSQAWTGFYEQYF
abundance: .; j_gene: TRBJ1-6; v_gene: TRBV28; CDR3aa: CATHTSTGASYNSPLHF
abundance: .; j_gene: TRBJ2-7; v_gene: TRBV4-2; CDR3aa: CASSQWPRGTSGYEQYF
abundance: .; j_gene: TRBJ2-1; v_gene: TRBV9; CDR3aa: CASSPRLAGNEQFF
abundance: .; j_gene: TRBJ2-1; v_gene: TRBV19; CDR3aa: CASSIGGRTYNEQFF
abundance: .; j_gene: TRBJ1-2; v_gene: TRBV28; CDR3aa: CASSFGTGVAGGYTF
abundance: .; j_gene: TRBJ2-4; v_gene: TRBV27; CDR3aa: CASRPTSGKAKNIQYF
abundance: few; j_gene: TRBJ2-2; v_gene: TRBV7-2; CDR3aa: CASSLDFSGRGAGELFF
abundance: .; j_gene: TRBJ2-4; v_gene: TRBV29-1; CDR3aa: CSVSGSSGWGENIQYF
abundance: .; j_gene: TRBJ1-1; v_gene: TRBV5-6; CDR3aa: CASSLFQVRNTEAFF
abundance: .; j_gene: TRBJ1-4; v_gene: TRBV30; CDR3aa: CAWSRGQGGRSTNEKLFF
abundance: .; j_gene: TRBJ2-3; v_gene: TRBV4-1; CDR3aa: CASSHPYRTGGQDTQYF
abundance: .; j_gene: TRBJ2-3; v_gene: TRBV4-2; CDR3aa: CASNGLADSTDTQYF
abundance: few; j_gene: TRBJ2-2; v_gene: TRBV7-2; CDR3aa: CASSLGGGRTGELFF
abundance: .; j_gene: TRBJ1-2; v_gene: TRBV30; CDR3aa: CAWREGGPSGYTF
abundance: once; j_gene: TRBJ1-2; v_gene: TRBV5-1; CDR3aa: CASSLGGQAWDYGYTF
abundance: .; j_gene: TRBJ1-6; v_gene: TRBV5-1; CDR3aa: CASSLVSRGSPLHF
abundance: .; j_gene: TRBJ2-3; v_gene: TRBV11-1; CDR3aa: CASSLWWEREADTQYF
abundance: .; j_gene: TRBJ1-2; v_gene: TRBV27; CDR3aa: CASSLGLGANYGYTF
abundance: few; j_gene: TRBJ2-1; v_gene: TRBV7-9; CDR3aa: CASSLITPQRNEQFF
abundance: few; j_gene: TRBJ2-7; v_gene: TRBV29-1; CDR3aa: CSVEETGGGEQYF
abundance: .; j_gene: TRBJ2-1; v_gene: TRBV27; CDR3aa: CASSLPGAIEQFF
abundance: .; j_gene: TRBJ2-2; v_gene: TRBV5-1; CDR3aa: CASTVGTATGELFF
abundance: .; j_gene: TRBJ2-7; v_gene: TRBV10-3; CDR3aa: CAISESEVRGSGSYEQYF
abundance: .; j_gene: TRBJ2-4; v_gene: TRBV29-1; CDR3aa: CSVEIGGGAKNIQYF
abundance: .; j_gene: TRBJ1-4; v_gene: TRBV30; CDR3aa: CAWSPGQINEKLFF
abundance: once; j_gene: TRBJ1-5; v_gene: TRBV5-1; CDR3aa: CASSRTGGTQPQHF
abundance: .; j_gene: TRBJ1-1; v_gene: TRBV5-6; CDR3aa: CASSFAVTANTEAFF
abundance: .; j_gene: TRBJ2-1; v_gene: TRBV5-1; CDR3aa: CASSKSTVGNEQFF
abundance: .; j_gene: TRBJ2-5; v_gene: TRBV7-2; CDR3aa: CASSLGSGSQETQYF
abundance: .; j_gene: TRBJ1-5; v_gene: TRBV5-5; CDR3aa: CASSSPETVINQPQHF
abundance: .; j_gene: TRBJ1-2; v_gene: TRBV19; CDR3aa: CASSMQGGINYGYTF
abundance: .; j_gene: TRBJ2-3; v_gene: TRBV7-9; CDR3aa: CASSESQRETDTQYF
abundance: few; j_gene: TRBJ2-3; v_gene: TRBV10-2; CDR3aa: CASSDLSGVSTDTQYF
abundance: .; j_gene: TRBJ1-1; v_gene: TRBV7-9; CDR3aa: CASRVRGSKAFF
abundance: .; j_gene: TRBJ2-3; v_gene: TRBV11-3; CDR3aa: CASSAQRGLSTDTQYF
abundance: .; j_gene: TRBJ1-5; v_gene: TRBV5-4; CDR3aa: CASSLDGLGPNQPQHF
abundance: .; j_gene: TRBJ2-1; v_gene: TRBV21-1; CDR3aa: CASSKEYSGGHNEQFF
abundance: .; j_gene: TRBJ2-7; v_gene: TRBV19; CDR3aa: CASSGRASGSYEQYF
abundance: .; j_gene: TRBJ2-7; v_gene: TRBV27; CDR3aa: CASSYSGSPYEQYF
abundance: .; j_gene: TRBJ2-5; v_gene: TRBV7-9; CDR3aa: CASRAKVTSGNQETQYF
abundance: .; j_gene: TRBJ2-3; v_gene: TRBV13; CDR3aa: CASSLGTSSTDTQYF
abundance: .; j_gene: TRBJ1-6; v_gene: TRBV19; CDR3aa: CASSILTGPDSPLHF